This T cell receptor (beta chain) came from a study of T cell changes during pregnancy in multiple sclerosis. Produced via immunoSEQ multiplex PCR; TCRdb's table is partial and in-frame only. Altogether 95,000 to 100,000 clones are present, more than 85% being singletons, with the ten largest covering about 3.1%. The CDR3 has 15 residues. With V trimmed by 5 bases and J by 5 bases, 9 bases remained unmatched. The germline gives CDR1 MNHNS, CDR2 SASEGT. The sequencing here drew on peripheral blood, taken in the second trimester of pregnancy. The source is a female donor with multiple sclerosis, enrolled in a pregnancy study. V and J are TRBV6-1 and TRBJ2-1; 7 nucleotides match TRBD1. DNA for the CDR3: TGTGCCAGCAGTCTCCCGGGACAGATCAACAATGAGCAGTTCTTC. The encoded protein is CASSLPGQINNEQFF.